A selection of T cell receptor beta chains follows, all from one sample in a study of Ad26.COV2.S vaccination and SARS-CoV-2 variants. Generated by immunoSEQ multiplex PCR, the TCRdb table keeps only in-frame clones and is missing some. The sample consists of about 220,000 clones, around 89% of them appearing once. Sequencing used peripheral blood, obtained in a trial of Ad26.COV2.S vaccine versus placebo. Source of these receptors: a person aged 18 to 59 who received the Ad26.COV2.S COVID-19 vaccine or a placebo. Both conserved end residues are part of each CDR3.

TRBJ2-1 | TRBV7-8 | CASSLASARSNNEQFF
TRBJ2-6 | TRBV6-2/TRBV6-3 | CASSSTDSGANVLTF
TRBJ1-1 | TRBV7-8 | CASRSGGIQWNTEAFF
TRBJ2-5 | TRBV7-2 | CASSLGGTPQTQYF
TRBJ2-7 | TRBV3-1/TRBV3-2 | CASSHNNYEQYF
TRBJ2-7 | TRBV6-5 | CASGYAATYEQYF
TRBJ2-1 | TRBV7-3 | CASSSPGLPSYNEQFF
TRBJ1-2 | TRBV6-5 | CASSYSLVEGGYTF
TRBJ2-1 | TRBV11-2 | CASSRRLGTTNEQFF
TRBJ1-2 | TRBV15 | CATSTYYDASYTF
TRBJ1-2 | TRBV7-9 | CASSLGHETAGYTF
TRBJ2-7 | TRBV7-8 | CASSSTSGTGNVYEQYF
TRBJ2-7 | TRBV21-1 | CASPRIQYRLAALYEQYF
TRBJ2-1 | TRBV10-3 | CAIRETSGSDEQFF
TRBJ1-1 | TRBV28 | CASSPPRGRDEAFF
TRBJ1-5 | TRBV7-2 | CASSEGQYFGNQPQHF
TRBJ2-2 | TRBV6-5 | CASSYLAQNTGELFF
TRBJ2-7 | TRBV6-5 | CASSYLGLYYEQYF
TRBJ1-2 | TRBV2 | CASRYREIYGYTF
TRBJ1-1 | TRBV5-6 | CASSRQGANTEAFF
TRBJ2-3 | TRBV7-3 | CASSDRTSTDTQYF
TRBJ1-4 | TRBV7-9 | CASSHVRGGTANEKLFF